The 29 T cell receptor beta chains reported below all come from one sample, sequenced in a study of cytomegalovirus exposure and HLA in healthy donors. In the PCR, 60 Vbeta and 13 Jbeta primers were used. Using immunoSEQ multiplex PCR, the repertoire was profiled, and TCRdb retains in-frame clones only, with some absent. In total, the table holds about 92,000 clones. Sequencing was carried out using PBMCs. The receptors originated from a man aged 45 to 65 in good health and CMV-seropositive.

The V gene is TRBV4-3, the J gene TRBJ1-2, with D possibly matching TRBD1 (5 bases). The CDR3 length is 14 residues. V was cut by 3 bases and J by 8 bases, with 16 bases left in between. Germline V gene sequence: CDR1 LGHNA, CDR2 YSLEER. The CDR3 DNA follows: TGCGCCAGCAGCCAGGGGAGGGACTCTCCGGGCTACACCTTC. Translating gives CASSQGRDSPGYTF.

This chain joins TRBV6-6 and TRBJ2-3; 10 bases are a match to TRBD2. V dropped 2 bases and J dropped 5; count of bases not matched to a gene: 7. The CDR3 is made up of 16 amino acids. In germline, CDR1 is MNHNY, CDR2 SVGAGI (reference sequence). The CDR3 reads CASSYREASGGDTQYF. The CDR3 DNA reads as TGTGCCAGCAGTTACAGGGAGGCTAGCGGGGGAGATACGCAGTATTTT.

The chain joins TRBV4-3 to TRBJ2-1; 7 bases line up with TRBD1. The CDR3 is made up of 15 amino acids. The V segment lost 3 bases and the J segment 0 bases; nucleotides outside the gene matches: 2. Germline V lookup: CDR1 LGHNA, CDR2 YSLEER. CDR3 sequence: CASSQGQSSYNEQFF. The CDR3 bases are TGCGCCAGCAGCCAGGGACAGAGCTCCTACAATGAGCAGTTCTTC.

The chain combines TRBV27 with TRBJ2-1; 8 bases align to TRBD1. In germline, CDR1 is MNHEY, CDR2 SMNVEV (reference sequence). The CDR3 spans 13 residues. The ends lost 6 bases at V and 6 bases at J; junction bases unmatched: 4. DNA of the CDR3: TGTGCCAGCAGAGGACAGGGAATCAATGAGCAGTTCTTC. Translating it yields CASRGQGINEQFF.

This chain joins TRBV4-1 and TRBJ1-1; unclear D gene. Looked up from germline, CDR1 is MGHRA and CDR2 is YSYEKL. This CDR3 contains 15 residues. V was cut by 3 bases and J by 0 bases, with 11 bases left in between. CDR3 protein: CASSHGSMMNTEAFF. The CDR3 nucleotides read TGCGCCAGCAGCCACGGGTCGATGATGAACACTGAAGCTTTCTTT.

The V gene is TRBV11-3, the J gene TRBJ1-1, with TRBD1 matching over 10 bases. CDR3 length: 15 residues. Germline loops: CDR1 SGHNT, CDR2 YENEEA. J was trimmed by 5 bases and V by 5 bases; bases with no gene match: 8. CDR3 nucleotide sequence: TGTGCCAGCAGCCGTTTTGACAGGGGGCGAACTGAAGCTTTCTTT. The encoded protein is CASSRFDRGRTEAFF.

J is TRBJ2-5 and V is TRBV5-4; D gene uncertain. The CDR3 covers 14 residues. Germline-derived CDR1 and CDR2 are SGHNT and YYREEE (reference sequence). V lost 0 bases and J lost 4, with 10 bases in between. The CDR3 DNA reads as TGTGCCAGCAGCTTGGCCCTCATGCGAGAGACCCAGTACTTC. Translating gives CASSLALMRETQYF.

CDR3 sequence reads: CASGMTSQETQYF. The CDR3 region has the DNA TGTGCCAGTGGCATGACTAGTCAAGAGACCCAGTACTTC. V and J are TRBV19 and TRBJ2-5; perhaps TRBD2 as D (6 bases). CDR1 is LNHDA, CDR2 SQIVND, per germline (reference sequence). The ends were cut back, 8 bases at V and 2 bases at J, with 12 bases in the middle. The CDR3 runs to 13 residues.

CDR3 residues: CASLFDSSNQPQHF. CDR3 coding DNA: TGTGCCAGCCTCTTCGACAGTAGCAATCAGCCCCAGCATTTT. The rearrangement uses TRBV2 and TRBJ1-5, with D maybe TRBD1 (5 bases). There are 14 residues in the CDR3. Trimming pared 8 bases from V and 0 bases from J, leaving 11 bases between. CDR1 is SNHLY, CDR2 FYNNEI, per germline. Variable domain in full (rest from reference TRBV2 and TRBJ1-5): EPEVTQTPSHQVTQMGQEVILRCVPISNHLYFYWYRQILGQKVEFLVSFYNNEISEKSEIFDDQFSVERPDGSNFTLKIRSTKLEDSAMYFCASLFDSSNQPQHFGDGTRLSIL.

The V gene is TRBV5-6, the J gene TRBJ1-5, with D unclear. Trimming cost V 4 bases and J 2 bases, with 13 bases left between them. This CDR3 is built from 15 residues. The germline CDR1 and CDR2 sequences are SGHDT and YYEEEE. The CDR3 bases are TGTGCCAGCAGCCTTCTGAACGGGGGCAATCAGCCCCAGCATTTT. Residues: CASSLLNGGNQPQHF.

The chain combines TRBV4-3 with TRBJ2-3, with 13 bases that match TRBD2. V shed 2 bases and J 4 bases; nucleotides not matched to a gene: 15. CDR1 and CDR2 from the germline V gene are LGHNA and YSLEER. This CDR3 is 20 amino acids long. CDR3 residues: CASSQWGGTTSGRIADTQYF. The CDR3 nucleotides read TGCGCCAGCAGCCAATGGGGGGGGACGACTAGCGGGAGGATTGCAGATACGCAGTATTTT.

The chain couples TRBV4-1 to TRBJ2-3, with 8 bases aligning to TRBD2. CDR1 and CDR2 from the germline V gene are MGHRA and YSYEKL. Trimming at V came to 4 bases and at J to 1 base, leaving 13 bases not matched to a gene. The CDR3 sequence is 18 residues long. CDR3 DNA: TGCGCCAGCAGCCGGTTGGGGACTAGAGCGGACCGCACAGATACGCAGTATTTT. It is translated as CASSRLGTRADRTDTQYF.

The rearrangement links TRBV29-1 to TRBJ1-2; 9 nucleotides line up with TRBD1. V shed 3 bases, J shed 4 bases, and the junction held 9 bases outside the gene matches. This CDR3 spans 15 amino acids. CDR1 is SQVTM, CDR2 ANQGSEA, per germline. CDR3 sequence: CSVDIGQGSAYGYTF. The CDR3 DNA follows: TGCAGCGTTGATATTGGACAGGGGTCTGCCTATGGCTACACCTTC.

Here the CDR3 DNA reads TGTGCCAGCAGACGGCACCGGGAGTCGAACTACGAGCAGTACTTC. The encoded protein is CASRRHRESNYEQYF. This rearrangement joins TRBV6-1 to TRBJ2-7, with D perhaps matching TRBD2 (6 bases). V shed 6 bases and J shed 3 bases, with 18 bases lying between them. Germline lookup yields CDR1 MNHNS and CDR2 SASEGT. The CDR3 length is 15 residues.

This chain uses TRBV13 with TRBJ2-3; 7 bases are a match to TRBD1. V trimming: 4 bases; J trimming: 13 bases; junction bases outside the gene matches: 8. The CDR3 sequence is 12 residues long. The germline CDR1 and CDR2 sequences are PRHDT and FYEKMQ (reference sequence). In DNA form, the CDR3 reads TGTGCCAGCAGCTACCTTGGACAGGAAAAGTATTTT. Translating gives CASSYLGQEKYF.

The V and J genes are TRBV10-1 and TRBJ2-3, with 9 bases aligning to TRBD2. The CDR3 runs to 16 residues. From germline, CDR1 is WNHNN and CDR2 SYGVQD (reference sequence). After removal of 3 bases from V and 3 bases from J, the junction contained 7 bases not matched to a gene. This CDR3 is CASSDIAGAGTDTQYF. The CDR3 bases are TGCGCCAGCAGTGACATAGCGGGAGCGGGGACAGATACGCAGTATTTT.

The chain carries TRBV6-5 and TRBJ2-1, with TRBD2 matching 8 bases. This CDR3 region has 15 residues. Trimming took 6 bases from V and 11 from J; bases not matched to a gene: 15. The germline CDR1 and CDR2 sequences are MNHEY and SVGAGI. CDR3 amino acids: CASRSGGEGNYKQFF. CDR3 coding DNA: TGTGCCAGCAGGTCGGGGGGGGAGGGCAACTATAAGCAGTTCTTC.

The V call is TRBV5-1, the J call TRBJ2-7, with a tentative D call TRBD1 (5 bases). V was shortened by 4 bases and J by 1 base, with 21 bases between the two germline ends. Germline values: CDR1 SGHRS, CDR2 YFSETQ. This CDR3 spans 17 amino acids. CDR3 DNA sequence: TGCGCCAGCAGCGCGTATCCCGACTGGGGCCCTTCCTACGAGCAGTACTTC. Amino acid sequence: CASSAYPDWGPSYEQYF.

The rearrangement joins TRBV6-1 to TRBJ1-1; 8 bases agree with TRBD1. The V segment lost 8 bases and the J segment 2 bases; nucleotides outside the gene matches: 7. From germline, CDR1 is MNHNS and CDR2 SASEGT. CDR3 size: 14 residues. As DNA, the CDR3 is TGTGCCAGCGTAAGGGGACAGGAAAACACTGAAGCTTTCTTT. Translating it yields CASVRGQENTEAFF.

The V and J genes are TRBV4-3 and TRBJ2-5; TRBD2 matches 12 bases. The V and J ends lost 4 bases and 5 bases, in that order; junction bases with no gene match: 11. Germline V CDR1 and CDR2: LGHNA, YSLEER. The CDR3 is 17 residues long. In DNA form, the CDR3 reads TGCGCCAGCAGCCCCCGGGGACTAGCGGGTGGGAGGGAGACCCAGTACTTC. Translating it yields CASSPRGLAGGRETQYF.

The chain has TRBV9 and TRBJ1-1, with TRBD1 matching over 10 bases. The CDR3 has 17 amino acids. V trimming: 0 bases; J trimming: 3 bases; junction bases outside the gene matches: 8. Looked up from germline, CDR1 is SGDLS and CDR2 is YYNGEE. CDR3 sequence: CASSVDGTGVLDTEAFF. CDR3 sequence (DNA): TGTGCCAGCAGCGTAGATGGGACAGGGGTCTTAGACACTGAAGCTTTCTTT.

The V and J genes are TRBV7-2 and TRBJ2-3; D gene unclear. Looked up from germline, CDR1 is SGHTA and CDR2 is FQGNSA. V was cut by 5 bases and J by 8 bases, with 14 bases left in between. CDR3 length equals 13 residues. CDR3 loop: CASSPPPPGTQYF. For the CDR3, the DNA is TGTGCCAGCAGCCCCCCTCCACCCGGTACGCAGTATTTT.

V and J are TRBV25-1 and TRBJ1-1; the D gene is possibly TRBD1 (5 bases). V lost 4 bases to trimming and J lost 6 bases, with 21 bases between them. Germline CDR1 is MGHDK and CDR2 is SYGVNS. The CDR3 spans 16 residues. CDR3 residues: CASSARGTAVLAEAFF. Here the CDR3 DNA reads TGTGCCAGCAGTGCACGGGGGACCGCGGTTTTGGCTGAAGCTTTCTTT.

The chain recombines TRBV7-2 with TRBJ2-1; tentatively, D is TRBD2 (5 bases). This CDR3 contains 13 residues. The germline CDR1 and CDR2 sequences are SGHTA and FQGNSA. Trimming removed 5 bases at V and 4 bases at J, with 9 bases between. The CDR3 protein is CASSNGVYNEQFF. In DNA, the CDR3 is TGTGCCAGCAGCAACGGGGTGTACAATGAGCAGTTCTTC.

The chain uses TRBV29-1 and TRBJ1-5; D ambiguous. V was shortened by 4 bases and J by 4 bases, with 8 bases between the two germline ends. The CDR3 totals 12 residues. The germline V gene has CDR1 SQVTM and CDR2 ANQGSEA. The CDR3: CSVGEDNQPQHF. CDR3 nucleotides: TGCAGCGTTGGCGAAGATAATCAGCCCCAGCATTTT.

The V call is TRBV11-1, the J call TRBJ2-7, with D tentatively TRBD2 (5 bases). Germline V CDR1 and CDR2: SGHAT, FQDESV (reference sequence). The CDR3 has 14 amino acids. The ends were cut back, 4 bases at V and 3 bases at J, with 13 bases in the middle. The CDR3 nucleotides read TGTGCCAGCAGCTCATCGAGGGCTAGCTACGAGCAGTACTTC. Its protein product is CASSSSRASYEQYF.

This sequence joins TRBV18 and TRBJ1-1; D is undetermined. The CDR3 covers 13 residues. Trimming took 5 bases from V and 1 from J, leaving 8 bases between them. Germline V lookup: CDR1 KGHSH, CDR2 LQKENI. The DNA for the CDR3 is TGTGCCAGCTCAGGAGGACCGAACACTGAAGCTTTCTTT. This sequence encodes CASSGGPNTEAFF.

J is TRBJ1-1 and V is TRBV19; possible D gene TRBD1, 6 bases. Germline CDR1 and CDR2: LNHDA and SQIVND (reference sequence). Trimming removed 7 bases at V and 1 base at J, with 10 bases between. This CDR3 region has 13 residues. CDR3 nucleotide sequence: TGTGCCAGTACCCCCAGGGGGAACACTGAAGCTTTCTTT. It encodes CASTPRGNTEAFF.

The CDR3 region is CASSEGYYNQPQHF. CDR3 bases: TGTGCCAGCAGTGAAGGGTACTACAATCAGCCCCAGCATTTT. The V call is TRBV2, the J call TRBJ1-5, with D unclear. Germline CDR1 and CDR2: SNHLY and FYNNEI. The CDR3 contains 14 residues. Trimming pared 1 base from V and 3 bases from J, leaving 7 bases between.